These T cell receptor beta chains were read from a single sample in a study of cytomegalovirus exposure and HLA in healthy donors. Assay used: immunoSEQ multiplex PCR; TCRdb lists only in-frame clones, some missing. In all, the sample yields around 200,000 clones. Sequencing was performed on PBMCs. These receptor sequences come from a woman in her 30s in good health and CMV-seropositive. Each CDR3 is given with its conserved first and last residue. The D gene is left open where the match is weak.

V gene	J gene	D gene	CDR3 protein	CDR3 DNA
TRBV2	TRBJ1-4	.	CASSESGGEKLFF	TGTGCCAGCAGTGAATCGGGGGGCGAAAAACTGTTTTTT
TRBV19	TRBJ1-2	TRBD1	CASSIPLRRTGGYGYTF	TGTGCCAGTAGTATCCCCCTCCGGAGGACAGGGGGATATGGCTACACCTTC
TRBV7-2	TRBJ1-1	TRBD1	CASRAQGAGTEAFF	TGTGCCAGCAGAGCACAGGGGGCTGGCACTGAAGCTTTCTTT
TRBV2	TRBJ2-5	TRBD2	CARTSPELQETQYF	TGTGCCAGGACTAGCCCTGAGCTACAAGAGACCCAGTACTTC
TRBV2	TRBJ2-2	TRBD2	CASGAGTNTGELFF	TGTGCCAGCGGAGCGGGGACCAACACCGGGGAGCTGTTTTTT
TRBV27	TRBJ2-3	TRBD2	CASSLSSGRTSASTDTQYF	TGTGCCAGCAGTTTATCCAGCGGGAGGACCTCGGCGAGCACAGATACGCAGTATTTT
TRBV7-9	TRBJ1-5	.	CASCPPGGNQPQHF	TGTGCCAGCTGCCCACCGGGAGGCAATCAGCCCCAGCATTTT
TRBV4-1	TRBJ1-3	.	CASSPPTGDTIYF	TGCGCCAGCAGCCCACCCACGGGAGACACCATATATTTT
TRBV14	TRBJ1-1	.	CASSLHRNMNTEAFF	TGTGCCAGCAGCCTACACAGGAACATGAACACTGAAGCTTTCTTT
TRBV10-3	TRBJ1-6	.	CAISSQGTYNSPLHF	TGTGCCATCAGTTCACAGGGCACCTATAATTCACCCCTCCACTTT
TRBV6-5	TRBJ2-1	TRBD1	CASSYGDSYNEQFF	TGTGCCAGCAGTTACGGGGACAGTTACAATGAGCAGTTCTTC
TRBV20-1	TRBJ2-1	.	CSATQGTEQFF	TGCAGTGCAACCCAGGGGACTGAGCAGTTCTTC
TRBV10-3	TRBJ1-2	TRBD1	CAISEGTGPPYTF	TGTGCCATCAGTGAGGGGACAGGGCCCCCCTACACCTTC
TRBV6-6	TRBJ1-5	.	CASSYSTRVWDQPQHF	TGTGCCAGCAGTTACTCGACCAGGGTCTGGGATCAGCCCCAGCATTTT
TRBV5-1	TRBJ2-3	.	CASSLFGGADTQYF	TGCGCCAGCAGCTTATTCGGAGGTGCGGATACGCAGTATTTT
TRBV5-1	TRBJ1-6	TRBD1	CASSADRGLSYNSPLHF	TGCGCCAGCAGCGCGGACAGGGGGCTCTCCTATAATTCACCCCTCCACTTT
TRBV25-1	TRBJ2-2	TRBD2	CASSESGLDWGGELFF	TGTGCCAGCAGTGAATCCGGACTAGATTGGGGCGGGGAGCTGTTTTTT
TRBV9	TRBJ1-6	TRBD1	CASSVGQANSPLHF	TGTGCCAGCAGCGTCGGACAGGCAAATTCACCCCTCCACTTT
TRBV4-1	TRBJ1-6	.	CASSQDPLFSYNSPLHF	TGCGCCAGCAGCCAAGATCCGTTATTCTCCTATAATTCACCCCTCCACTTT
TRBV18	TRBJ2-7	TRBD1	CASSQKGRDRGHEQYF	TGTGCCAGCTCACAGAAAGGCAGGGACAGGGGCCACGAGCAGTACTTC
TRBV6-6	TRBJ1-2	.	CASSYGGNELAYGYTF	TGTGCCAGCAGTTACGGGGGCAACGAGTTGGCCTATGGCTACACCTTC
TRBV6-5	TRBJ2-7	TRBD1	CASSPAGQGNDEQYF	TGTGCCAGCAGCCCCGCTGGACAGGGTAACGACGAGCAGTACTTC
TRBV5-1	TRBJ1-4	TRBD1	CASGLNRGREKLFF	TGCGCCAGCGGCCTTAACAGGGGCCGTGAAAAACTGTTTTTT
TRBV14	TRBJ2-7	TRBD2	CASSLGTSIGEQYF	TGTGCCAGCAGCCTTGGGACTAGCATTGGCGAGCAGTACTTC
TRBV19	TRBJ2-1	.	CASSDEQVAYNEQFF	TGTGCCAGTAGTGACGAACAGGTGGCCTACAATGAGCAGTTCTTC
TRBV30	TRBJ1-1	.	CAWSPGTEAFF	TGTGCCTGGAGTCCCGGGACAGAAGCTTTCTTT
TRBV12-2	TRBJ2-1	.	CASRFKAGDRLSSYNEQFF	TGTGCAAGTCGCTTTAAAGCGGGGGACCGATTAAGCTCCTACAATGAGCAGTTCTTC
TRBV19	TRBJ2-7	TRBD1	CASGRDRGGVGEQYF	TGTGCCAGTGGTAGGGACAGGGGAGGAGTTGGAGAGCAGTACTTC
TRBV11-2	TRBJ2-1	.	CASSQRRYSYNEQFF	TGTGCCAGCAGTCAAAGGCGGTACTCCTACAATGAGCAGTTCTTC
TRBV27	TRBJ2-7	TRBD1	CASSPQGAYYEQYF	TGTGCCAGCAGTCCACAGGGGGCCTACTACGAGCAGTACTTC
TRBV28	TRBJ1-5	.	CASSRRGQPQHF	TGTGCCAGCAGCCGGCGGGGGCAGCCCCAGCATTTT
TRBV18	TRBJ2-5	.	CASSPPEVVETQYF	TGTGCCAGCTCACCACCGGAGGTAGTCGAGACCCAGTACTTC
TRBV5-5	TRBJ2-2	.	CASSFYSTNTGELFF	TGTGCCAGCAGCTTTTACAGTACGAACACCGGGGAGCTGTTTTTT
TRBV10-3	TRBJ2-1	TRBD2	CAISESRPGLAGGPPNEQFF	TGTGCCATCAGTGAGTCGAGACCAGGACTAGCGGGGGGGCCACCCAATGAGCAGTTCTTC
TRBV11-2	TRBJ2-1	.	CASSLAQSRYNEQFF	TGTGCCAGCAGCTTAGCACAGAGCCGCTACAATGAGCAGTTCTTC
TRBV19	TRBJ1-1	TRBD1	CASRIGTGATNTEAFF	TGTGCCAGTAGAATCGGGACAGGAGCTACGAACACTGAAGCTTTCTTT
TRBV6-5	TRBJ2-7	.	CASSHSGHDYEQYF	TGTGCCAGCAGCCACTCAGGCCACGACTACGAGCAGTACTTC
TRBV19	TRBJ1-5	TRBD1	CASSSGQGWGQPQHF	TGTGCCAGTAGTTCAGGACAGGGTTGGGGTCAGCCCCAGCATTTT
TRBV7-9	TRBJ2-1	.	CASSLAGSVRERNEQFF	TGTGCCAGCAGCTTAGCAGGGTCCGTTAGGGAGAGAAATGAGCAGTTCTTC
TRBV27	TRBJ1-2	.	CASSPVPIGGYTF	TGTGCCAGCAGTCCCGTCCCGATCGGTGGCTACACCTTC
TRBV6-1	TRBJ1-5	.	CASKITVPSNQPQHF	TGTGCCAGCAAGATTACGGTTCCTAGCAATCAGCCCCAGCATTTT
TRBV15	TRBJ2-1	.	CATSRDQGGLGNEQFF	TGTGCCACCAGCAGAGATCAGGGAGGCCTGGGGAATGAGCAGTTCTTC
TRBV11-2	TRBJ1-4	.	CASSLDGQGVKRGYEKLFF	TGTGCCAGCAGCTTAGATGGGCAGGGTGTAAAGCGGGGATATGAAAAACTGTTTTTT
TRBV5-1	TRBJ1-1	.	CASSWGDGSTEAFF	TGCGCCAGCAGCTGGGGGGACGGGAGCACTGAAGCTTTCTTT
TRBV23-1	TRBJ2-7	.	CASSQFHDRVYYEQYF	TGCGCCAGCAGTCAATTCCACGACAGAGTTTATTACGAGCAGTACTTC
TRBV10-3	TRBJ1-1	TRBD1	CAIPPSGTAVEAFF	TGTGCCATCCCCCCGTCAGGGACAGCCGTAGAAGCTTTCTTT
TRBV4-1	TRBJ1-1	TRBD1	CASSQGQGATEAFF	TGCGCCAGCAGCCAGGGACAGGGGGCCACTGAAGCTTTCTTT
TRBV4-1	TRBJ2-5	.	CASSSDQGRETQYF	TGCGCCAGCAGCAGCGATCAGGGGCGAGAGACCCAGTACTTC
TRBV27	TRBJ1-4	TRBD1	CASSSISGTGVEKLFF	TGTGCCAGCAGTTCAATCTCCGGGACAGGGGTTGAAAAACTGTTTTTT
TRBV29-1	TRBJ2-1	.	CSVGNNARGNEQFF	TGCAGCGTTGGAAACAATGCTAGAGGCAATGAGCAGTTCTTC
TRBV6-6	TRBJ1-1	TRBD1	CASRWAGQVNTEAFF	TGTGCCAGCAGGTGGGCGGGACAGGTGAACACTGAAGCTTTCTTT
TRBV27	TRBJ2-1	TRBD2	CASSLSSGGGNEQFF	TGTGCCAGCAGTTTAAGTTCGGGGGGTGGCAATGAGCAGTTCTTC
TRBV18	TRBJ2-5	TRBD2	CASSQTSGRSVETQYF	TGTGCCAGCTCACAAACTAGCGGGAGAAGTGTGGAGACCCAGTACTTC